The 32 T cell receptor beta chains listed next were all sequenced from one sample in a study of T cell responses to AZD1222 COVID-19 vaccine. The protocol was immunoSEQ multiplex PCR, while the TCRdb copy is restricted to in-frame clones and leaves out a portion. The sample shows roughly 110,000 clones, roughly nine tenths of them seen only once. Sequencing was performed on peripheral blood, taken on day 0 of AZD1222 vaccination. The receptors here all came from an adult in good health.

The J gene is TRBJ1-6, the V gene TRBV5-1; no clear D. V was pared by 1 base and J by 0 bases, with 23 bases between. The CDR3 runs to 21 residues. Germline V gene sequence: CDR1 SGHRS, CDR2 YFSETQ. CDR3 DNA: TGCGCCAGCAGCTTGAAAACTTTCCGGACTCTATCCAGCTCCTATAATTCACCCCTCCACTTT. Its protein product is CASSLKTFRTLSSSYNSPLHF.

The rearrangement joins TRBV12-3 or TRBV12-4 to TRBJ1-1; no clear D. This CDR3 has 13 amino acids. The ends were cut back, 8 bases at V and 1 base at J, with 11 bases in the middle. Here the CDR3 reads CASLQSRNTEAFF. The CDR3 DNA follows: TGTGCCAGCCTCCAATCAAGGAACACTGAAGCTTTCTTT.

The V and J genes are TRBV19 and TRBJ2-1; D ambiguous. The CDR3 covers 15 residues. Looked up from germline, CDR1 is LNHDA and CDR2 is SQIVND (reference sequence). Trimming left V 6 bases short and J 2 bases short, with 14 bases between. CDR3 nucleotide sequence: TGTGCCAGTAGGCTAATTGACAACACCTACAATGAGCAGTTCTTC. It is translated as CASRLIDNTYNEQFF.

The V and J genes are TRBV9 and TRBJ2-3; no reliable D call. The germline V gene has CDR1 SGDLS and CDR2 YYNGEE. Deletions cut 5 bases from V and 0 bases from J, with 10 bases between. This CDR3 spans 14 amino acids. The CDR3 spells CASSLKRSTDTQYF. CDR3 DNA: TGTGCCAGCAGTCTGAAGCGTAGCACAGATACGCAGTATTTT.

The genes are TRBV6-2 or TRBV6-3 and TRBJ1-5; D unclear. The CDR3 consists of 14 residues. The V gene's germline CDR1 is MNHEY and CDR2 SVGEGT. The V and J ends lost 2 bases and 3 bases respectively, with 8 bases between them. DNA for the CDR3: TGTGCCAGCAGTTACGGGATCACCAATCAGCCCCAGCATTTT. The encoded protein is CASSYGITNQPQHF.

The chain is built from TRBV7-2 and TRBJ1-6; tentatively, D is TRBD1 (6 bases). The CDR3 extends over 17 amino acids. V lost 3 bases to trimming and J lost 9 bases, with 21 bases between them. Looked up from germline, CDR1 is SGHTA and CDR2 is FQGNSA. The CDR3 here is CASSFGQGRGLGSPLHF. The CDR3 region has the DNA TGTGCCAGCAGCTTCGGTCAGGGGCGAGGCTTGGGTTCACCCCTCCACTTT.

The chain couples TRBV4-2 to TRBJ1-3; D is perhaps TRBD1 (5 bases). Trimming took off 1 base at V and 0 bases at J, with 7 bases between the two ends. Germline values: CDR1 LGHNA, CDR2 YNFKEQ. This CDR3 spans 15 amino acids. The CDR3 DNA follows: TGTGCCAGCAGCCAAGTGGGGGGCTCTGGAAACACCATATATTTT. Translated: CASSQVGGSGNTIYF.

V is TRBV6-6 and J is TRBJ2-1, with 11 bases fitting TRBD2. The trim removed 4 bases at V and 14 bases at J, leaving 7 bases unmatched. The CDR3 has 13 residues. Germline loops: CDR1 MNHNY, CDR2 SVGAGI (reference sequence). CDR3: CASSSYSGREKFF. Written as DNA, the CDR3 is TGTGCCAGCAGTTCTTATAGCGGGAGGGAAAAGTTCTTC.

The chain joins TRBV9 to TRBJ2-7; TRBD1 agrees at 9 bases. Germline CDR1 and CDR2: SGDLS and YYNGEE. The V and J ends lost 4 bases and 1 base, in that order; junction bases with no gene match: 9. The CDR3 is 16 amino acids. The DNA for the CDR3 is TGTGCCAGCAGCTCGGGGATAGGGACAGGGTCCTACGAGCAGTACTTC. This encodes CASSSGIGTGSYEQYF.

This chain links TRBV3-1 (or the pseudogene TRBV3-2) with TRBJ2-5; D possibly corresponds to TRBD1 (6 bases). V lost 4 bases and J 2 bases, leaving 17 bases between the germline ends. Germline loops: CDR1 LGHDT, CDR2 YNNKEL (reference sequence). This CDR3 is 16 amino acids long. The CDR3 reads CASSRAGTSEQETQYF. In DNA form, the CDR3 reads TGTGCCAGCAGCCGTGCCGGGACATCTGAACAAGAGACCCAGTACTTC.

The gene calls are TRBV6-5 and TRBJ1-1; a weak D match, TRBD1 (5 bases). CDR1 MNHEY and CDR2 SVGAGI come from the germline V gene. Trimming left V 6 bases short and J 4 bases short, with 9 bases between. The CDR3 is 12 residues long. CDR3 DNA sequence: TGTGCCAGCAGCGGGGGACGCACTGAAGCTTTCTTT. Protein: CASSGGRTEAFF.

V and J are TRBV7-2 and TRBJ2-1; D is undetermined. Per the germline V gene, CDR1 is SGHTA and CDR2 is FQGNSA. The CDR3 has 14 residues. The V end lost 4 bases, the J end lost 0 bases, and 7 bases lay between the germline ends. In nucleotides, the CDR3 is TGTGCCAGCAGCTCCTCTCCCTCCTACAATGAGCAGTTCTTC. Its translation is CASSSSPSYNEQFF.

The V gene is TRBV27, the J gene TRBJ1-5; maybe TRBD1 (5 bases). V gave up 3 bases and J gave up 9 bases, with 12 bases separating them. The germline gives CDR1 MNHEY, CDR2 SMNVEV (reference sequence). This CDR3 spans 13 amino acids. The CDR3 protein is CASSLGGGWPQHF. CDR3 DNA sequence: TGTGCCAGCAGTTTGGGGGGTGGTTGGCCCCAGCATTTT.

The chain carries TRBV4-3 and TRBJ1-1; 11 bases agree with TRBD1. Losses at the gene ends were 6 bases for V and 0 bases for J; bases not matched to a gene: 6. Germline V gene data show CDR1 as LGHNA and CDR2 as YSLEER. The CDR3 contains 16 residues. DNA for the CDR3: TGCGCCAGCAGTCCCGGGACAGGGGGTGTGAACACTGAAGCTTTCTTT. Its protein is CASSPGTGGVNTEAFF.

The gene calls are TRBV7-9 and TRBJ1-3, with D perhaps TRBD1 (6 bases). The ends were cut back, 5 bases at V and 0 bases at J, with 11 bases in the middle. The CDR3 is 15 amino acids. Germline CDR1 reads SEHNR; CDR2 reads FQNEAQ (reference sequence). The CDR3 DNA is TGTGCCAGCAGCCGCAGGGACAACTCTGGAAACACCATATATTTT. Translated, it gives CASSRRDNSGNTIYF.

The V call is TRBV7-2, the J call TRBJ2-5; D gene unclear. The V end was cut by 2 bases, the J end by 5 bases, with 18 bases between. CDR1 and CDR2 from the germline V gene are SGHTA and FQGNSA. The CDR3 loop spans 16 amino acids. The CDR3 bases are TGTGCCAGCAGCTTATGGTACTCGGGTGGTGAGGAGACCCAGTACTTC. This encodes CASSLWYSGGEETQYF.

The CDR3 is CSARDTGRAEAFF. Written as DNA, the CDR3 is TGCAGCGCCCGAGACACGGGAAGGGCTGAAGCTTTCTTT. This chain links TRBV29-1 with TRBJ1-1; no clear D. The length of the CDR3 is 13 residues. V was pared by 7 bases and J by 6 bases, with 18 bases between. The germline V gene has CDR1 SQVTM and CDR2 ANQGSEA.

This clone has just one count. An end of the junction differs from the germline gene, which may be a read error. The CDR3 is CSVKEAQNSPLHF. The DNA of the CDR3 is TGCAGCGTTAAAGAGGCTCAGAATTCACCCCTCCACTTT. This chain links TRBV29-1 with TRBJ1-6, with no clear D. CDR1 is SQVTM and CDR2 is ANQGSEA in the germline V gene. The CDR3 length is 13 residues.

V gene TRBV21-1 combines with J gene TRBJ1-2. TRBV21-1 is flagged as a pseudogene. The CDR3 is made up of 14 amino acids. CDR3 sequence (DNA): TGTGCCAGCAGCAAAACGGGTGTGGACTATGGCTACACCTTC. Translation gives CASSKTGVDYGYTF.

The chain recombines TRBV18 with TRBJ1-4; no firm D call. V lost 3 bases, J lost 5 bases, and 7 bases lay in between. The germline V gene encodes CDR1 KGHSH and CDR2 LQKENI. The CDR3 contains 13 residues. The CDR3 reads CASSPGSNEKLFF. For the CDR3, the DNA is TGTGCCAGCTCACCGGGGTCCAATGAAAAACTGTTTTTT.

This sequence joins TRBV4-2 and TRBJ2-2, with D maybe TRBD2 (6 bases). Trimming cost V 0 bases and J 4 bases, with 6 bases left between them. Germline lookup yields CDR1 LGHNA and CDR2 YNFKEQ. The CDR3 extends over 14 amino acids. The CDR3 here is CASSQEAGTGELFF. The CDR3 region has the DNA TGTGCCAGCAGCCAAGAAGCGGGCACCGGGGAGCTGTTTTTT.

The chain joins TRBV12-2 to TRBJ1-3; TRBD1, as called in the table, went unchecked against the DNA. TRBV12-2 is a listed pseudogene. This CDR3 region has 15 residues. The CDR3 nucleotides read TGTGCAAGTCGCTTTGGCCAGGGCCCTGGAAACACCATATATTTT. Its protein is CASRFGQGPGNTIYF.

The V gene is TRBV4-2, the J gene TRBJ2-1; D is perhaps TRBD1 (6 bases). Germline assignment: CDR1 LGHNA and CDR2 YNFKEQ. The CDR3 has 15 amino acids. Deletions cut 0 bases from V and 5 bases from J, with 11 bases between. CDR3 residues: CASSQDGTRDNEQFF. The CDR3 DNA reads TGTGCCAGCAGCCAAGACGGGACAAGGGACAATGAGCAGTTCTTC.

The V gene is TRBV19, the J gene TRBJ1-2; TRBD1 matches at 7 bases. CDR3 length: 16 amino acids. The V segment lost 5 bases and the J segment 2 bases; nucleotides outside the gene matches: 11. Germline V lookup: CDR1 LNHDA, CDR2 SQIVND (reference sequence). CDR3 protein: CASSPVNWDRNYGYTF. The DNA for the CDR3 is TGTGCCAGTAGTCCCGTTAACTGGGACAGAAACTATGGCTACACCTTC.

The rearrangement links TRBV6-2 or TRBV6-3 to TRBJ2-1; no clear D gene. The CDR3 totals 13 residues. The V end lost 3 bases, the J end lost 5 bases, and 8 bases lay between the germline ends. CDR1 and CDR2 (germline): MNHEY, SVGEGT. The CDR3 DNA reads as TGTGCCAGCAGTTATTATCGGGACAATGAGCAGTTCTTC. As protein: CASSYYRDNEQFF.

The chain links TRBV10-3 to TRBJ1-1; no reliable D call. The CDR3 is 11 residues long. CDR1 ENHRY and CDR2 SYGVKD come from the germline V gene. The V end was cut by 8 bases, the J end by 1 base, with 5 bases between. The DNA of the CDR3 is TGTGCCATCGGGCGGAACACTGAAGCTTTCTTT. Amino acids: CAIGRNTEAFF.

The V call is TRBV28, the J call TRBJ2-4; no clear D. The CDR3 is 16 residues long. In germline, CDR1 is MDHEN, CDR2 SYDVKM. V was trimmed by 1 base and J by 1 base, leaving 11 bases between them. In DNA form, the CDR3 reads TGTGCCAGCAGTTTATTTGGGCAGATCGCCAAAAACATTCAGTACTTC. As protein: CASSLFGQIAKNIQYF. Filled out from reference TRBV28 and TRBJ2-4, the complete variable domain reads DVKVTQSSRYLVKRTGEKVFLECVQDMDHENMFWYRQDPGLGLRLIYFSYDVKMKEKGDIPEGYSVSREKKERFSLILESASTNQTSMYLCASSLFGQIAKNIQYFGAGTRLSVL.

Remarks on this clone: Within the sample, other DNA sequences also encode this same CDR3. The gene calls are TRBV6-5 and TRBJ2-2; D gene ambiguous. The CDR3 extends over 12 amino acids. The germline V gene has CDR1 MNHEY and CDR2 SVGAGI. The V gene lost 2 bases and the J gene lost 7 bases, with 5 bases spanning the gap. The CDR3 sequence: CASSYPSGELFF. CDR3 DNA sequence: TGTGCCAGCAGTTACCCTAGCGGGGAGCTGTTTTTT.

V usage is TRBV19 and J usage is TRBJ1-2; D unclear. The germline V and J ends were trimmed by 7 bases and 1 base, with 10 bases remaining between them. The CDR3 is 13 amino acids. CDR1 is LNHDA, CDR2 SQIVND, per germline (reference sequence). Written as DNA, the CDR3 is TGTGCCAGTAAGGACGGATTTAACTATGGCTACACCTTC. Protein: CASKDGFNYGYTF.

This chain uses TRBV19 with TRBJ2-1; weak D call: TRBD1 (5 bases). Per germline, CDR1 LNHDA and CDR2 SQIVND (reference sequence). This CDR3 is 15 amino acids long. V gave up 10 bases and J gave up 7 bases, with 23 bases separating them. CDR3 sequence (DNA): TGTGCCACCCAGAGGACAAACAATTGGCTAAATGAGCAGTTCTTC. It is translated as CATQRTNNWLNEQFF.

The chain carries TRBV5-4 and TRBJ1-6, with a possible D match to TRBD1 (6 bases). Trimming removed 0 bases at V and 7 bases at J, with 11 bases between. The CDR3 has 15 residues. Germline CDR1 reads SGHNT; CDR2 reads YYREEE (reference sequence). The chain's CDR3 is CASSLVGGLNSPLHF. In DNA form, the CDR3 reads TGTGCCAGCAGCTTGGTCGGGGGCCTAAATTCACCCCTCCACTTT.

The genes are TRBV19 and TRBJ1-1, with D possibly TRBD1 on 5 matching bases. In germline, CDR1 is LNHDA, CDR2 SQIVND (reference sequence). This CDR3 is 13 amino acids long. Trimming removed 5 bases at V and 1 base at J, with 8 bases between. In nucleotides, the CDR3 is TGTGCCAGTAGTCGGGACTCGAACACTGAAGCTTTCTTT. Residues: CASSRDSNTEAFF.